Following are 14 T cell receptor beta chains from one sample sequenced in a study of metastatic and nonmetastatic thyroid tumors. Prior to thyroid surgery, none of the patients had received any treatment. TCRdb re-called clones from the PCR reads using MiXCR. The sample holds approximately 40,000 clones; approximately 10% are singletons and the top ten take approximately 24%. The sequencing input was blood. All receptors come from a female donor with papillary thyroid cancer or a benign thyroid nodule (not recorded which). Some clones in this sample may be carry-over from other donors' samples.

This clone occurred many times. This chain uses TRBV12-3 or TRBV12-4 with TRBJ2-7; possibly TRBD1 or TRBD2 for D (5 bases each). V dropped 3 bases and J dropped 5 bases, with 14 bases sitting between them. This CDR3 region has 14 residues. CDR3 DNA: TGTGCCAGCAGTTTGGGGGTCGGGGTCCACGAGCAGTACTTC. It is translated as CASSLGVGVHEQYF.

This clone occurred many times. Different DNA sequences within this sample yield the same CDR3. V is TRBV30 and J is TRBJ2-2; D may be TRBD1 (5 bases). The CDR3 loop spans 15 amino acids. Between the trimmed V and J ends, which lost 5 bases and 2 bases, there was a span of 15 bases. The V gene's germline CDR1 is GTSNPN and CDR2 SVGIG (reference sequence). CDR3 loop: CAWVGALANTGELFF. CDR3 coding DNA: TGTGCCTGGGTTGGGGCCCTCGCTAACACCGGGGAGCTGTTTTTT.

A word on this clone: Since a much larger clone is just one base distant, this may be a read error. The V gene is TRBV4-2, the J gene TRBJ2-3, with 11 bases aligning to TRBD2. Germline CDR1 LGHNA, CDR2 YNFKEQ. This CDR3 has 18 residues. The J segment lost 6 bases and the V segment lost 2 bases, leaving 13 bases of the junction unmatched. CDR3 loop: CASSQQKGLAAGEDTQYF. In DNA, the CDR3 is TGTGCCAGCAGCCAACAGAAGGGACTAGCGGCAGGGGAGGATACGCAGTATTTT.

This clone showed up many times. CDR3 loop: CASSKFERSYEQYF. The CDR3 bases are TGTGCCAGCAGCAAGTTTGAGAGATCCTACGAGCAGTACTTC. The chain is built from TRBV11-2 and TRBJ2-7, with unresolved D. Between the trimmed V and J ends, which lost 5 bases and 1 base, there was a span of 12 bases. Germline assignment: CDR1 SGHAT and CDR2 FQNNGV. The CDR3 is made up of 14 amino acids.

Many counts were recorded for this clone. J is TRBJ2-7 and V is TRBV20-1; 7 nucleotides match TRBD2. The trim removed 5 bases at V and 1 base at J, leaving 2 bases unmatched. The CDR3 extends over 12 amino acids. CDR1 is DFQATT and CDR2 is SNEGSKA in the germline V gene (reference sequence). CDR3 amino acids: CSAGEGSYEQYF. CDR3 in DNA: TGCAGTGCTGGGGAGGGGTCCTACGAGCAGTACTTC.

This clone was picked up many times. The V call is TRBV28, the J call TRBJ2-1; D gene unclear. CDR1 and CDR2 (germline): MDHEN, SYDVKM. The CDR3 length is 14 residues. Trimming pared 3 bases from V and 11 bases from J, leaving 17 bases between. The CDR3 region is CASSFPRGSRKQFF. Here the CDR3 DNA reads TGTGCCAGCAGTTTCCCCCGTGGATCGAGAAAGCAGTTCTTC.

This clone occurred many times. This sample includes further DNA sequences coding for the same CDR3. The rearrangement uses TRBV7-8 and TRBJ1-5, with a weak D call TRBD1 (5 bases). The germline gives CDR1 SGHVS, CDR2 FQNEAQ. CDR3 length: 15 amino acids. V was clipped by 5 bases and J by 2 bases, with 13 bases between them. CDR3 loop: CASSPMGVGNQPQHF. Written as DNA, the CDR3 is TGTGCCAGCAGCCCAATGGGGGTTGGCAATCAGCCCCAGCATTTT.

The V and J genes are TRBV2 and TRBJ2-7, with a possible D match to TRBD2 (6 bases). The CDR3 runs 17 residues. V lost 3 bases and J lost 0, with 18 bases in between. CDR1 is SNHLY, CDR2 FYNNEI, per germline. CDR3 loop: CASSDGGVLSLSYEQYF. CDR3 DNA sequence: TGTGCCAGCAGTGATGGAGGGGTCCTTTCACTCTCCTACGAGCAGTACTTC. Based on the CDR3 plus reference TRBV2 and TRBJ2-7, the full variable domain is EPEVTQTPSHQVTQMGQEVILRCVPISNHLYFYWYRQILGQKVEFLVSFYNNEISEKSEIFDDQFSVERPDGSNFTLKIRSTKLEDSAMYFCASSDGGVLSLSYEQYFGPGTRLTVT.

This clone appeared a few times. This rearrangement joins TRBV6-2 or TRBV6-3 to TRBJ2-7; no firm D call. The CDR3 covers 13 residues. Germline CDR1 is MNHEY and CDR2 is SVGEGT. V lost 6 bases, J lost 3 bases, and 12 bases lay in between. The CDR3 nucleotides are TGTGCCAGCAGCCTTTATGCGGACTACGAGCAGTACTTC. Protein product: CASSLYADYEQYF.

The table lists this clone with many counts. The chain has TRBV28 and TRBJ1-5; the D gene is possibly TRBD1 (6 bases). Deletions cut 4 bases from V and 6 bases from J, with 16 bases between. Germline loops: CDR1 MDHEN, CDR2 SYDVKM. The CDR3 runs to 15 residues. The CDR3 reads CASSSAGHTFQPQHF. CDR3 sequence (DNA): TGTGCCAGCAGTTCCGCGGGACATACGTTTCAGCCCCAGCATTTT.

This clone was counted at least ten times. The sample holds other DNA sequences that translate to the same CDR3. The chain carries TRBV27 and TRBJ2-7, with 9 bases matching TRBD2. CDR1 is MNHEY and CDR2 is SMNVEV in the germline V gene (reference sequence). Losses at the gene ends were 6 bases for V and 4 bases for J; bases not matched to a gene: 4. This CDR3 spans 13 amino acids. The CDR3 DNA reads as TGTGCCAGCAGACGACTAGCGGCTTACGAGCAGTACTTC. Residues: CASRRLAAYEQYF.

This clone was seen ten or more times. The V gene is TRBV28, the J gene TRBJ2-7; 8 nucleotides match TRBD2. The germline V gene encodes CDR1 MDHEN and CDR2 SYDVKM. After removal of 7 bases from V and 4 bases from J, the junction contained 12 bases not matched to a gene. CDR3 length: 15 amino acids. CDR3 amino acids: CASTYGAGGEYEQYF. The CDR3 DNA reads TGTGCCAGCACTTATGGGGCGGGAGGAGAGTACGAGCAGTACTTC. The entire variable domain, with the rest obtained from reference TRBV28 and TRBJ2-7, is as follows: DVKVTQSSRYLVKRTGEKVFLECVQDMDHENMFWYRQDPGLGLRLIYFSYDVKMKEKGDIPEGYSVSREKKERFSLILESASTNQTSMYLCASTYGAGGEYEQYFGPGTRLTVT.

This clone occurred many times. The chain has TRBV15 and TRBJ1-1; 8 nucleotides match TRBD1. The CDR3 consists of 13 residues. Unmatched junction bases numbered 4, after V lost 1 base and J lost 9 bases. Germline values: CDR1 LNHNV, CDR2 YYDKDF (reference sequence). The CDR3 DNA follows: TGTGCCACCAGCAGAGCCCGACAGGGGCAAGCTTTCTTT. Its translation: CATSRARQGQAFF.

This clone has just a few counts. The rearrangement joins TRBV2 to TRBJ2-7; tentatively, D is TRBD1 or TRBD2 (5 bases each). Germline values: CDR1 SNHLY, CDR2 FYNNEI. Trimming stripped 1 base from V and 3 bases from J, with 13 bases between. There are 15 residues in the CDR3. The CDR3 region is CASSEGGTVNYEQYV. The CDR3, as DNA: TGTGCCAGCAGTGAAGGGGGGACGGTGAACTACGAGCAGTACGTC.